Listed below are T cell receptor beta chains from one sample, sequenced in a study of shared clonotypes between healthy human individuals. Only in-frame clones appear in the TCRdb table, and some are missing; sequencing was by immunoSEQ multiplex PCR. The table shows 900,000 to 1,200,000 clones, with roughly 74% occurring only once. Material for sequencing was memory CD4+ T cells from PBMCs. All receptors derive from a man younger than 35 in good health. Some clones in this sample may be carry-over from other donors' samples. Each CDR3 is given with its conserved first and last residue. The order of the fields is J gene, CDR3 length, clone size, D gene, V gene, CDR3 DNA, CDR3 protein. A D gene is named only where the DNA matches it firmly. Rows give clone size only sometimes, using once, few, many, or a class for an expanded clone.

J gene: TRBJ1-4
CDR3 length: 15
clone size: few
D gene: TRBD1
V gene: TRBV28
CDR3 DNA: TGTGCCAGCAGTGACAGGGTAGCAACTAATGAAAAACTGTTTTTT
CDR3 protein: CASSDRVATNEKLFF

J gene: TRBJ1-1
CDR3 length: 14
clone size: .
D gene: .
V gene: TRBV14
CDR3 DNA: TGTGCCAGCAGATTAGGACAATTGAACACTGAAGCTTTCTTT
CDR3 protein: CASRLGQLNTEAFF

J gene: TRBJ1-1
CDR3 length: 14
clone size: .
D gene: .
V gene: TRBV6-5
CDR3 DNA: TGTGCCAGCAGTTACTCGAACACGGACACTGAAGCTTTCTTT
CDR3 protein: CASSYSNTDTEAFF

J gene: TRBJ2-7
CDR3 length: 13
clone size: once
D gene: .
V gene: TRBV10-2
CDR3 DNA: TGCGCCAGCAGAACGGTTGGTGACTACGAGCAGTACTTC
CDR3 protein: CASRTVGDYEQYF

J gene: TRBJ1-1
CDR3 length: 14
clone size: .
D gene: .
V gene: TRBV7-2
CDR3 DNA: TGTGCCAGCAGCTTAATCGACAGCCACACTGAAGCTTTCTTT
CDR3 protein: CASSLIDSHTEAFF

J gene: TRBJ2-3
CDR3 length: 16
clone size: .
D gene: TRBD1
V gene: TRBV2
CDR3 DNA: TGTGCCAGCAGTGAAGGGGCCGGGACAGACAGAGATACGCAGTATTTT
CDR3 protein: CASSEGAGTDRDTQYF

J gene: TRBJ1-2
CDR3 length: 16
clone size: .
D gene: TRBD1
V gene: TRBV2
CDR3 DNA: TGTGCCAGCAGTGTTACGGAGACAGGGGGCTTGTATGGCTACACCTTC
CDR3 protein: CASSVTETGGLYGYTF

J gene: TRBJ1-2
CDR3 length: 14
clone size: few
D gene: TRBD1
V gene: TRBV2
CDR3 DNA: TGTGCCAGCACCGGGACAGGGGCTGGCTATGGCTACACCTTC
CDR3 protein: CASTGTGAGYGYTF

J gene: TRBJ2-1
CDR3 length: 13
clone size: .
D gene: .
V gene: TRBV19
CDR3 DNA: TGTGCCAGTAGGTGGATCTGGGACAATGAGCAGTTCTTC
CDR3 protein: CASRWIWDNEQFF

J gene: TRBJ1-1
CDR3 length: 14
clone size: .
D gene: .
V gene: TRBV4-2
CDR3 DNA: TGTGCCAGCAGCCGGGAGCTCTTGAACACTGAAGCTTTCTTT
CDR3 protein: CASSRELLNTEAFF

J gene: TRBJ2-3
CDR3 length: 15
clone size: few
D gene: TRBD1
V gene: TRBV18
CDR3 DNA: TGTGCCAGCTCACCGGGACAGAGAAGCACAGATACGCAGTATTTT
CDR3 protein: CASSPGQRSTDTQYF

J gene: TRBJ1-1
CDR3 length: 14
clone size: .
D gene: .
V gene: TRBV9
CDR3 DNA: TGTGCCAGCAGCCAGACGGTCACCCCCACTGAAGCTTTCTTT
CDR3 protein: CASSQTVTPTEAFF

J gene: TRBJ2-2
CDR3 length: 16
clone size: .
D gene: TRBD2
V gene: TRBV28
CDR3 DNA: TGTGCCAGCAGGGGGGCGGGACTAGCCAACACCGGGGAGCTGTTTTTT
CDR3 protein: CASRGAGLANTGELFF

J gene: TRBJ1-5
CDR3 length: 15
clone size: once
D gene: TRBD1
V gene: TRBV5-1
CDR3 DNA: TGCGCCAGCAGCTTGGCCCCAGGGGGCGGACAGCCCCAGCATTTT
CDR3 protein: CASSLAPGGGQPQHF

J gene: TRBJ1-3
CDR3 length: 14
clone size: .
D gene: .
V gene: TRBV6-5
CDR3 DNA: TGTGCCAGCAGTTCCCCCCGTGGGGGAAACACCATATATTTT
CDR3 protein: CASSSPRGGNTIYF

J gene: TRBJ1-1
CDR3 length: 15
clone size: .
D gene: TRBD1
V gene: TRBV6-5
CDR3 DNA: TGTGCCAGCAAGGGACAGAAGAATTTGAACACTGAAGCTTTCTTT
CDR3 protein: CASKGQKNLNTEAFF

J gene: TRBJ2-6
CDR3 length: 13
clone size: .
D gene: .
V gene: TRBV2
CDR3 DNA: TGTGCCAGCAGTGAAGGGGGACAACACGTCCTGACTTTC
CDR3 protein: CASSEGGQHVLTF

J gene: TRBJ1-1
CDR3 length: 14
clone size: .
D gene: .
V gene: TRBV19
CDR3 DNA: TGTGCCAGTAGTATGGGGACGGACCCCCGGGAAGCTTTCTTT
CDR3 protein: CASSMGTDPREAFF

J gene: TRBJ2-2
CDR3 length: 13
clone size: .
D gene: .
V gene: TRBV5-8
CDR3 DNA: TGTGCCAGCACCAGGGACCTCACCGGGGAGCTGTTTTTT
CDR3 protein: CASTRDLTGELFF

J gene: TRBJ2-1
CDR3 length: 16
clone size: few
D gene: TRBD1
V gene: TRBV29-1
CDR3 DNA: TGCAGCGTTGAAGGGGGACAGGGGATCAAGTACAATGAGCAGTTCTTC
CDR3 protein: CSVEGGQGIKYNEQFF

J gene: TRBJ2-1
CDR3 length: 15
clone size: once
D gene: TRBD1
V gene: TRBV27
CDR3 DNA: TGTGCCAGCAGTTCAGCCGGGACAGTTAACAATGAGCAGTTCTTC
CDR3 protein: CASSSAGTVNNEQFF

J gene: TRBJ2-5
CDR3 length: 14
clone size: .
D gene: .
V gene: TRBV10-3
CDR3 DNA: TGTGCCATCAGTGAGTCGGAGGCCCTCGAGACCCAGTACTTC
CDR3 protein: CAISESEALETQYF

J gene: TRBJ1-2
CDR3 length: 16
clone size: once
D gene: .
V gene: TRBV28
CDR3 DNA: TGTGCCAGCAGTTCAATGAACCTCCTCCTTAACTATGGCTACACCTTC
CDR3 protein: CASSSMNLLLNYGYTF

J gene: TRBJ2-7
CDR3 length: 14
clone size: .
D gene: TRBD2
V gene: TRBV7-2
CDR3 DNA: TGTGCCAGCAGCTCTAGCGGGTTTACCTACGAGCAGTACTTC
CDR3 protein: CASSSSGFTYEQYF